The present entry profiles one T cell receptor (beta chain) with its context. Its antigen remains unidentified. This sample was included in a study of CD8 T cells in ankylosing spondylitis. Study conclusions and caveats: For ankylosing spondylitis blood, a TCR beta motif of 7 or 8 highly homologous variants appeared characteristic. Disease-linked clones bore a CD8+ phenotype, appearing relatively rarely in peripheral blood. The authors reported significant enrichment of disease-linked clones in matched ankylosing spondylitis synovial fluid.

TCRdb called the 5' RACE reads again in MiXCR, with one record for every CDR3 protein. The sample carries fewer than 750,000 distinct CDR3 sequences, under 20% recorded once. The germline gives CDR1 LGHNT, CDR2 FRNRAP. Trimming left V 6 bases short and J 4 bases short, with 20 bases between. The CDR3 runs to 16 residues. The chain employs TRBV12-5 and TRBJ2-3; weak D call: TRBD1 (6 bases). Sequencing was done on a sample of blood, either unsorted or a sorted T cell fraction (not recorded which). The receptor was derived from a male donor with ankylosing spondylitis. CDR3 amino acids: CASGPGGTNSADTQYF. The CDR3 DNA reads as TGTGCTAGTGGCCCTGGGGGCACCAACAGTGCAGATACGCAGTATTTT.